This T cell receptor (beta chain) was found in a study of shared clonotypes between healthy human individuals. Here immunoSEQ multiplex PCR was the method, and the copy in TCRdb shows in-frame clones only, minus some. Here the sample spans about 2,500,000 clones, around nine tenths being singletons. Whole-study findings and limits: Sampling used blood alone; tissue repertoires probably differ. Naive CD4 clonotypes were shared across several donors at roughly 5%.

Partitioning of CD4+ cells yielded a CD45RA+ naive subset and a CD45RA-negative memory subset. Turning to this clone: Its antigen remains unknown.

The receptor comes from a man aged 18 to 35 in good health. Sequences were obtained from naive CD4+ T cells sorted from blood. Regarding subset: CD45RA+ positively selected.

The CDR3, as DNA: TGTGCCATCAGTGAAAGCGGGGGGCACAGCTCCTACGAGCAGTACTTC. Its translation: CAISESGGHSSYEQYF. This sequence joins TRBV10-3 and TRBJ2-7; 9 bases match TRBD2. With 3 bases clipped from V and 0 bases from J, the junction kept 6 bases outside the gene matches. CDR3 length: 16 amino acids. Germline assignment: CDR1 ENHRY and CDR2 SYGVKD.